A selection of T cell receptor beta chains follows, all from one sample in a study of cytomegalovirus exposure and HLA in healthy donors. Repertoires were generated with immunoSEQ multiplex PCR, while TCRdb's copy carries only in-frame clones and drops some. There are about 150,000 clones in the sample; over 70% occur only once, and roughly an eighth lies in the top ten. The sequencing input was PBMCs. The receptors stem from a woman in her 40s in good health and CMV-seronegative. CDR3s include the opening cysteine and the closing phenylalanine or tryptophan.

V	CDR3
TRBV29-1	CSVGRGRYEQYF
TRBV7-9	CASILAGGPDTGELFF
TRBV27	CASGTRYEQYF
TRBV28	CASASGPTEAFF
TRBV5-8	CASSSGTGSGNEQFF
TRBV7-2	CASSPMGQGSNQPQHF
TRBV7-9	CASSHDIAEAFF
TRBV6-6	CASEGTGYYEQYF
TRBV11-3	CASSFRRGGYNEQFF
TRBV13	CASSPGTGSNEKLFF
TRBV11-3	CASSHARDYNSYNEQFF
TRBV6-1	CASSEAGALNRPQHF
TRBV7-2	CASSLALATYEQYF
TRBV28	CASGLAGDYEQYF
TRBV9	CASSTGTSGSADTQYF
TRBV7-9	CSSSPRVAGARREQFF
TRBV5-6	CASSHTAGRYPAPYEQFF
TRBV13	CASSNTGGSGYTF
TRBV10-1	CEASGRTWSETQYF
TRBV21-1	CASSTAGQPYGYTF
TRBV4-3	CASSQDPRGSGYEQYF
TRBV18	CASSPSGFTEAFF
TRBV28	CASSFFLGARGYTF
TRBV21-1	CASNLGLQYF
TRBV30	CAWSPGEGTEAFF
TRBV6-5	CASSSAAGVYGYTF
TRBV6-5	CASSYSSGGSGEQYF
TRBV28	CASSLAGGDVNEQFF
TRBV6-1	CASRRGASGFYEQYF
TRBV9	CASSASGTGYSPLHF
TRBV6-6	CASSYTQEAFF
TRBV4-3	CASSQLAESTDTQYF
TRBV5-1	CASSFLAGTEAFF
TRBV28	CASTTVGTFYNEQFF
TRBV5-8	CASSQYRWDRDEQYF
TRBV5-1	CASSSWTGLEVTTQYF
TRBV11-3	CASSLKFTGVANDKAFF
TRBV7-2	CASSLEFGTSGTDTQYF
TRBV9	CASSAQGGYGYTF
TRBV19	CASSINGYQETQYF
TRBV28	CASSLNQGRMGHGYTF
TRBV7-3	CASSLRGSYNEQFF
TRBV9	CASRGQSSGNTIYF
TRBV7-2	CASSYTSGSGETQYF
TRBV9	CASSPRGSQGGGNTGELFF
TRBV27	CASGTRQGLSYGYTF
TRBV19	CASSADRSNTEAFF
TRBV29-1	CSVEGTVAAETQYF
TRBV5-4	CASSSRTGNQETQYF
TRBV11-3	CASSLSSYEQYF
TRBV12-5	CASGPFYEQYF
TRBV2	CASLVNTEAFF